These 25 T cell receptor beta chains share one sample of origin, sequenced in a study of blood T cell repertoires in COVID-19. Produced via immunoSEQ multiplex PCR; TCRdb's table is partial and in-frame only. Of about 210,000 clones listed, 82% are singletons. The sequenced material came from peripheral blood. These receptors were taken from a woman in her 70s with COVID-19, enrolled during active disease.

The chain combines TRBV5-4 with TRBJ1-1; TRBD1 is a possible D gene (6 bases). The CDR3 consists of 16 residues. The V gene lost 3 bases and the J gene lost 2 bases, with 17 bases spanning the gap. Germline V CDR1 and CDR2: SGHNT, YYREEE (reference sequence). The DNA of the CDR3 is TGTGCCAGCAGCTCGACCCCTTGGACAGTTAACACTGAAGCTTTCTTT. Protein: CASSSTPWTVNTEAFF. Based on the CDR3 plus reference TRBV5-4 and TRBJ1-1, the full variable domain is ETGVTQSPTHLIKTRGQQVTLRCSSQSGHNTVSWYQQALGQGPQFIFQYYREEENGRGNFPPRFSGLQFPNYSSELNVNALELDDSALYLCASSSTPWTVNTEAFFGQGTRLTVV.

V and J are TRBV19 and TRBJ2-2, with TRBD2 matching over 10 bases. After removal of 2 bases from V and 3 bases from J, the junction contained 3 bases not matched to a gene. CDR3 length equals 16 residues. CDR1 and CDR2 (germline): LNHDA, SQIVND (reference sequence). The CDR3: CASSITSGKDTGELFF. Written as DNA, the CDR3 is TGTGCCAGTAGTATAACTAGCGGGAAGGACACCGGGGAGCTGTTTTTT.

This clone occurred a few times. The same CDR3 also results from other DNA sequences found in this sample. This chain joins TRBV5-1 and TRBJ2-7; D is perhaps TRBD2 (5 bases). The CDR3 contains 14 residues. Germline V gene lookup returns CDR1 SGHRS and CDR2 YFSETQ. Deletions cut 0 bases from V and 1 base from J, with 8 bases between. This chain's CDR3 is CASSLAGGSYEQYF. CDR3 nucleotides: TGCGCCAGCAGCTTGGCCGGCGGGTCCTACGAGCAGTACTTC.

The chain links TRBV19 to TRBJ1-3; D gene uncertain. Germline V gives CDR1 LNHDA, CDR2 SQIVND (reference sequence). The CDR3 runs to 13 residues. Trimming left V 6 bases short and J 4 bases short, with 10 bases between. The CDR3: CASRDGGGNTIYF. The CDR3 DNA follows: TGTGCCAGTAGGGACGGAGGGGGAAACACCATATATTTT.

This chain uses TRBV7-8 with TRBJ2-4; D may be TRBD2 (5 bases). CDR1 is SGHVS, CDR2 FQNEAQ, per germline. The CDR3 length is 14 residues. V lost 4 bases to trimming and J lost 7 bases, with 14 bases between them. CDR3 residues: CASSSAGLANIQYF. CDR3 sequence (DNA): TGTGCCAGCAGCTCAGCAGGATTAGCGAACATTCAGTACTTC.

This chain links TRBV5-1 with TRBJ1-1, with D tentatively TRBD1 (5 bases). This CDR3 region has 13 residues. The ends were cut back, 1 base at V and 4 bases at J, with 8 bases in the middle. CDR1 is SGHRS, CDR2 YFSETQ, per germline. The CDR3 spells CASSLSGGTEAFF. The CDR3 nucleotides read TGCGCCAGCAGCTTGTCGGGGGGCACTGAAGCTTTCTTT.

V is TRBV29-1 and J is TRBJ2-7; 11 nucleotides agree with TRBD1. The V gene end was trimmed by 6 bases and the J gene end by 3 bases; junction bases not matched to a gene: 7. The CDR3 consists of 14 residues. CDR1 and CDR2 (germline): SQVTM, ANQGSEA. The CDR3 spells CSVNTGTGGYEQYF. CDR3 DNA sequence: TGCAGCGTAAATACCGGGACAGGGGGCTACGAGCAGTACTTC.

The chain combines TRBV5-6 with TRBJ2-1, with a tentative D call TRBD2 (5 bases). The CDR3 contains 11 residues. Germline V gives CDR1 SGHDT, CDR2 YYEEEE. V was trimmed by 1 base and J by 10 bases, leaving 6 bases between them. The DNA of the CDR3 is TGTGCCAGCAGCTTGAGACTAGAGCAGTTCTTC. This encodes CASSLRLEQFF.

This clone was found a few times. This sequence joins TRBV6-5 and TRBJ1-3, with a possible D match to TRBD1 (6 bases). Between the trimmed V and J ends, which lost 6 bases and 4 bases, there was a span of 16 bases. Per the germline V gene, CDR1 is MNHEY and CDR2 is SVGAGI. This CDR3 is 15 amino acids long. The CDR3 nucleotides read TGTGCCAGCAGCCCCGACCAGGGGCCAGGAAACACCATATATTTT. Translated: CASSPDQGPGNTIYF.

The chain is built from TRBV6-5 and TRBJ1-1; 9 positions agree with TRBD1. J gave up 10 bases and V 4 bases, and 13 bases lay outside the gene matches. This CDR3 has 15 amino acids. CDR1 and CDR2 (germline): MNHEY, SVGAGI. In DNA, the CDR3 is TGTGCCAGCAGTTCCCGGGACAGGGATCCGCTTGTAGCTTTCTTT. Its translation is CASSSRDRDPLVAFF.

The CDR3 protein is CASSSGTGASDEKLFF. The CDR3 region has the DNA TGTGCCAGCAGCTCTGGGACAGGTGCCTCGGATGAAAAACTGTTTTTT. This chain joins TRBV27 and TRBJ1-4; 8 bases map to TRBD1. The germline V gene encodes CDR1 MNHEY and CDR2 SMNVEV (reference sequence). Trimming cost V 6 bases and J 6 bases; bases outside gene matches: 12. The CDR3 covers 16 residues.

The chain combines TRBV7-9 with TRBJ1-5; tentatively, D is TRBD1 (5 bases). The CDR3 is 15 amino acids. V was trimmed by 1 base and J by 2 bases, leaving 9 bases between them. The V gene's germline CDR1 is SEHNR and CDR2 FQNEAQ (reference sequence). CDR3 nucleotide sequence: TGTGCCAGCAGCTTAGGCAGGGATGGCAATCAGCCCCAGCATTTT. It encodes CASSLGRDGNQPQHF. The variable domain in full, with the rest retrieved from reference TRBV7-9 and TRBJ1-5, is DTGVSQNPRHKITKRGQNVTFRCDPISEHNRLYWYRQTLGQGPEFLTYFQNEAQLEKSRLLSDRFSAERPKGSFSTLEIQRTEQGDSAMYLCASSLGRDGNQPQHFGDGTRLSIL.

This chain links TRBV7-9 with TRBJ2-7, with D maybe TRBD1 (5 bases). The CDR3 runs 15 residues. CDR1 is SEHNR and CDR2 is FQNEAQ in the germline V gene (reference sequence). V was trimmed by 4 bases and J by 0 bases, leaving 13 bases between them. The CDR3 DNA sequence: TGTGCCAGCAGCTCGGACAAAAGGAGCTCCTACGAGCAGTACTTC. Encoded protein: CASSSDKRSSYEQYF.

On this clone: The junction departs from germline at one end; a sequencing error may be responsible. The same CDR3 also results from other DNA sequences found in this sample. The V gene is TRBV7-8, the J gene TRBJ1-6; D gene unclear. Per germline, CDR1 SGHVS and CDR2 FQNEAQ. This CDR3 is built from 15 residues. The CDR3 loop is CASSSWVGFNSPLHF. Here the CDR3 DNA reads TGTGCCAGCAGCTCCTGGGTGGGCTTCAATTCACCCCTCCATTTT.

This chain uses TRBV29-1 with TRBJ1-1; no reliable D call. CDR1 is SQVTM and CDR2 is ANQGSEA in the germline V gene. This CDR3 is built from 14 residues. V was trimmed by 4 bases and J by 1 base, leaving 13 bases between them. The CDR3 region has the DNA TGCAGCGTTGTCCGAGGTGCGACGAACACTGAAGCTTTCTTT. Its translation: CSVVRGATNTEAFF.

This sequence joins TRBV7-2 and TRBJ1-2; TRBD1 matches at 7 bases. There are 14 residues in the CDR3. Germline values: CDR1 SGHTA, CDR2 FQGNSA. V lost 4 bases, J lost 4 bases, and 6 bases stayed unmatched. CDR3 sequence reads: CASSSRQGSYGYTF. CDR3 coding DNA: TGTGCCAGCAGCTCACGACAGGGATCCTATGGCTACACCTTC.

The gene calls are TRBV6-1 and TRBJ1-1; D is unresolved. The CDR3 contains 12 residues. Trimming pared 2 bases from V and 6 bases from J, leaving 7 bases between. CDR1 MNHNS and CDR2 SASEGT come from the germline V gene. The CDR3 here is CASSEQTAEAFF. In nucleotides, the CDR3 is TGTGCCAGCAGTGAACAAACGGCTGAAGCTTTCTTT.

This chain links TRBV9 with TRBJ1-4, with D perhaps TRBD1 (5 bases). Per the germline V gene, CDR1 is SGDLS and CDR2 is YYNGEE. The V gene lost 4 bases and the J gene lost 4 bases, with 14 bases spanning the gap. The CDR3 totals 15 residues. CDR3 residues: CASSLRGGSNEKLFF. CDR3 DNA: TGTGCCAGCAGCCTGCGCGGGGGTAGTAATGAAAAACTGTTTTTT.

The table lists this clone with a count of one. Here the CDR3 reads CASSLAPGGYTF. The CDR3 DNA is TGTGCCAGCAGCTTAGCGCCAGGTGGCTACACCTTC. This sequence joins TRBV7-9 and TRBJ1-2, with no clear D. This CDR3 region has 12 residues. V shed 0 bases and J shed 7 bases, with 6 bases lying between them. Germline CDR1 is SEHNR and CDR2 is FQNEAQ (reference sequence). Drawing the rest from reference TRBV7-9 and TRBJ1-2, the complete variable domain is DTGVSQNPRHKITKRGQNVTFRCDPISEHNRLYWYRQTLGQGPEFLTYFQNEAQLEKSRLLSDRFSAERPKGSFSTLEIQRTEQGDSAMYLCASSLAPGGYTFGSGTRLTVV.

This clone has a handful of counts. The V call is TRBV2, the J call TRBJ2-1; D uncertain. The CDR3 is made up of 11 amino acids. V lost 2 bases and J lost 8, with 4 bases in between. CDR1 is SNHLY and CDR2 is FYNNEI in the germline V gene. The CDR3 bases are TGTGCCAGCAGTGAAAACTATGAGCAGTTCTTC. It specifies CASSENYEQFF.

The CDR3 sequence is CASSLNLNLRGNQPQHF. CDR3 DNA sequence: TGTGCCAGCAGCTTAAACCTTAATCTCAGGGGAAATCAGCCCCAGCATTTT. The chain recombines TRBV7-8 with TRBJ1-5; a weak D match, TRBD1 (6 bases). The CDR3 has 17 residues. Trimming removed 2 bases from V and 4 bases from J, with 18 bases in between. The germline V gene has CDR1 SGHVS and CDR2 FQNEAQ.

A single count supports this clone. This chain joins TRBV29-1 and TRBJ2-1; 9 nucleotides agree with TRBD2. CDR1 and CDR2 (germline): SQVTM, ANQGSEA. There are 14 residues in the CDR3. CDR3 DNA: TGCGTGTGGTCATCTAGCGGGATCTACAATGAGCAGTTCTTC. This translates into CVWSSSGIYNEQFF.

In this sample, this clone turned up once. The chain joins TRBV21-1 to TRBJ1-4; the D call TRBD1 from the table was never checked on the DNA. TRBV21-1 is flagged as a pseudogene. This CDR3 region has 15 residues. CDR3 sequence reads: CASRGSGTGNEKLFF. As DNA, the CDR3 is TGTGCCAGCAGGGGCTCCGGGACAGGGAACGAAAAACTGTTTTTT.

This clone was detected only once. The rearrangement joins TRBV7-2 to TRBJ1-6; D uncertain. Per germline, CDR1 SGHTA and CDR2 FQGNSA. V lost 5 bases and J 6 bases, leaving 14 bases between the germline ends. The CDR3 loop spans 15 amino acids. The CDR3 here is CASSGRRLLNSPLHF. The CDR3 DNA follows: TGTGCCAGCAGCGGCAGGAGGCTCCTTAATTCACCCCTCCACTTT. Full variable domain (outside the CDR3, taken from reference TRBV7-2 and TRBJ1-6): GAGVSQSPSNKVTEKGKDVELRCDPISGHTALYWYRQSLGQGLEFLIYFQGNSAPDKSGLPSDRFSAERTGGSVSTLTIQRTQQEDSAVYLCASSGRRLLNSPLHFGNGTRLTVT.

The chain joins TRBV5-1 to TRBJ1-2; D is perhaps TRBD1 (5 bases). The V gene lost 4 bases and the J gene lost 8 bases, with 18 bases spanning the gap. CDR3 size: 14 residues. Germline CDR1 is SGHRS and CDR2 is YFSETQ. The CDR3 coding sequence is TGCGCCAGCAGCCTCGAAGGACAAGCGAGAGGCTACACCTTC. This translates into CASSLEGQARGYTF.